The source of this T cell receptor beta chain is a study of blood T cell repertoires in COVID-19. Study at large: Acute and convalescent COVID-19 specimens originated in the United States, Italy and Spain. The analysed material was cDNA or gDNA that came from T cells, B-cell-depleted T cells, or PBMCs.

Authors' analysis steps: Reference gene primer amplification yielded estimated nucleated cell counts. The repertoire was sequenced with immunoSEQ multiplex PCR; TCRdb's copy has only in-frame clones and lacks some. D and trimming were read from the DNA, whereas the V and J calls and clone size are those reported in that table. The data contain 250,000 to 350,000 clones, 70% to 90% of them singletons. This clone has just one count. The junction shows a germline mismatch at one end, possibly a read error. The source is a woman aged 50 to 65 who had recovered from COVID-19. The specimen sequenced was peripheral blood.

The CDR3 loop reads CASSQGDSRQGTQYF. The DNA of the CDR3 is TGTGCCAGCAGCCAAGGGGACTCTAGGCAAGGGACCCAGTACTTC. The chain has TRBV4-2 and TRBJ2-5; D may be TRBD2 (6 bases). Per germline, CDR1 LGHNA and CDR2 YNFKEQ. The CDR3 totals 15 residues.